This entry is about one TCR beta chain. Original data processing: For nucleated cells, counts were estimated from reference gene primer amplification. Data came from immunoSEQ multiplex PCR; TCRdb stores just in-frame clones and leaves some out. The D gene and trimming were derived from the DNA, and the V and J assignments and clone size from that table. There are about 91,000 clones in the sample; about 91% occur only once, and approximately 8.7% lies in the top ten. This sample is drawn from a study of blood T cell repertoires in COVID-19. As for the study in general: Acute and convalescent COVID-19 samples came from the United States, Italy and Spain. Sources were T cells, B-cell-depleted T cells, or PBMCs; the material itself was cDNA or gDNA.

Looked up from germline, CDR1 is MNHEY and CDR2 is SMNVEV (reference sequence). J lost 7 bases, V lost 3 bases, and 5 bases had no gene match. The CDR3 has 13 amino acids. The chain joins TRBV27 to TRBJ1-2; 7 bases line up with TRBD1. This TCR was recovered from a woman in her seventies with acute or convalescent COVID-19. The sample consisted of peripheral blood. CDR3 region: CASSFTGVGGYTF. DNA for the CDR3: TGTGCCAGCAGTTTCACAGGGGTCGGTGGCTACACCTTC.